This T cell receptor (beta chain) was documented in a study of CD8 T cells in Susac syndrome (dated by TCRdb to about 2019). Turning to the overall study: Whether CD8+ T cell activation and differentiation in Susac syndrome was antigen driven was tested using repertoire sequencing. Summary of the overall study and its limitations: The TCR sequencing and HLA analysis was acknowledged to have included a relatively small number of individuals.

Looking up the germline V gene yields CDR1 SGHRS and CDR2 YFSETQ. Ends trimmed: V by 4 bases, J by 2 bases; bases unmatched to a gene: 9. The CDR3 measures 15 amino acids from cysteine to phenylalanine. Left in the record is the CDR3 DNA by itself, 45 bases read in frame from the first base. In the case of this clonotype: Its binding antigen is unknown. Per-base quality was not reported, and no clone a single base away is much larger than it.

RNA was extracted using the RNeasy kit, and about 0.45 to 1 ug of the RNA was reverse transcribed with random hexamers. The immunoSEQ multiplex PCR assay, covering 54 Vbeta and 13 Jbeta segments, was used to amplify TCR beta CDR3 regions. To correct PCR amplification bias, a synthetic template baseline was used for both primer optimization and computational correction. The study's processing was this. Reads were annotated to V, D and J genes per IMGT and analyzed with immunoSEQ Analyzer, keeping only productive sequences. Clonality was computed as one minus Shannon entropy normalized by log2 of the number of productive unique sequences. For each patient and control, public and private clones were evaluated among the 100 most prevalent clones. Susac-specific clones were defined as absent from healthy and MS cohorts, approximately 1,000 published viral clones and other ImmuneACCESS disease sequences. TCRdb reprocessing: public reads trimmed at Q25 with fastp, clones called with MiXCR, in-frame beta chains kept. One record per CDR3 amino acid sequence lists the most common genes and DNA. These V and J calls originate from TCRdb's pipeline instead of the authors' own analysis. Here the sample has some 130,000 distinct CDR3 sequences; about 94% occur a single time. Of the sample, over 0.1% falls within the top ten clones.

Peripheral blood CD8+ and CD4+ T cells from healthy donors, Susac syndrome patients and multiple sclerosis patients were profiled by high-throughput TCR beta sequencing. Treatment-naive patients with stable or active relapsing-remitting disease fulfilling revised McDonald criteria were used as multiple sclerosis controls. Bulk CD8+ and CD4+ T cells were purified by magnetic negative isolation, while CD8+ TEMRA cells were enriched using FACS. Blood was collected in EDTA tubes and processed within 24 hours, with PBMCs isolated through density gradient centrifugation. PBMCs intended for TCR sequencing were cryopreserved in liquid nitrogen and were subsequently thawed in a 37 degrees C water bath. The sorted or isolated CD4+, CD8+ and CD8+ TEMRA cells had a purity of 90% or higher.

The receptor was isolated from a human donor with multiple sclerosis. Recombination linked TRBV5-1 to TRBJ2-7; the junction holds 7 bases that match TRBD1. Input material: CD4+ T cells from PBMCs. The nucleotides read TGCGCCAGCAGCGATTCCGGGACAGTGCCCTACGAGCAGTACTTC. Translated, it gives CASSDSGTVPYEQYF.